This is a list of T cell receptor beta chains from one sample in a study of human T cells and chemical hapten exposure. Via MiXCR, TCRdb re-called the RACE reads, giving one row per CDR3 protein. In the table there are 350,000 to 400,000 distinct CDR3 sequences, just under 6.5% of which are singletons. The sequenced sample was whole blood, obtained in connection with sensitization to the hapten diphenylcyclopropenone (DPC). The receptors here all came from a woman younger than 35 with alopecia areata. Some clones in this sample may be carry-over from other donors' samples. The conserved cysteine and the conserved F or W are not part of the CDR3 here. Fields, in order: V gene, J gene, CDR3 protein.

V gene: TRBV6-5; J gene: TRBJ1-1; CDR3 protein: ASSYSYLGGAEAF
V gene: TRBV6-2/TRBV6-3; J gene: TRBJ1-5; CDR3 protein: ASSSRRGKGNQPQH
V gene: TRBV25-1; J gene: TRBJ2-7; CDR3 protein: ASTGTGTYEQY
V gene: TRBV7-9; J gene: TRBJ1-5; CDR3 protein: ASSLVRGDNQPQH
V gene: TRBV6-6; J gene: TRBJ1-5; CDR3 protein: ASRRRGQGSNQPQH
V gene: TRBV12-5; J gene: TRBJ1-6; CDR3 protein: ASGDLWGQGYNSPLH
V gene: TRBV7-3; J gene: TRBJ2-2; CDR3 protein: ASSHGLAGNTGELF
V gene: TRBV7-9; J gene: TRBJ2-3; CDR3 protein: ASSSGVKITDTQY
V gene: TRBV4-2; J gene: TRBJ2-3; CDR3 protein: ASSQELAGGTDTQY
V gene: TRBV6-4; J gene: TRBJ2-6; CDR3 protein: ASSASPGANVLT
V gene: TRBV7-2; J gene: TRBJ2-3; CDR3 protein: ASRLGRFTDTQY
V gene: TRBV5-1; J gene: TRBJ2-3; CDR3 protein: ASSPGVSVAGSTQY
V gene: TRBV6-6; J gene: TRBJ2-3; CDR3 protein: ASSYGSSFTDTQY
V gene: TRBV29-1; J gene: TRBJ2-3; CDR3 protein: SASLDSGTDTQY
V gene: TRBV7-2; J gene: TRBJ2-3; CDR3 protein: ASSLAQARDTQY
V gene: TRBV4-2; J gene: TRBJ2-2; CDR3 protein: ASSQVRGADTGELF
V gene: TRBV10-3; J gene: TRBJ1-3; CDR3 protein: AMGDSGNTIY
V gene: TRBV12-3/TRBV12-4; J gene: TRBJ1-6; CDR3 protein: AIGRHGSPLH
V gene: TRBV4-1; J gene: TRBJ2-3; CDR3 protein: ASSHLLAASTDTQY
V gene: TRBV6-1; J gene: TRBJ1-6; CDR3 protein: ASSGSVSPLH
V gene: TRBV6-2/TRBV6-3; J gene: TRBJ2-3; CDR3 protein: ASSSWGGAEDTQY
V gene: TRBV9; J gene: TRBJ2-3; CDR3 protein: ASSTGGGPDTQY
V gene: TRBV18; J gene: TRBJ1-2; CDR3 protein: ASSPSTGGTNYGYT
V gene: TRBV29-1; J gene: TRBJ1-1; CDR3 protein: SVEGGVNTEAF
V gene: TRBV4-2; J gene: TRBJ1-6; CDR3 protein: ASSDLKTAPNSPLH
V gene: TRBV19; J gene: TRBJ2-5; CDR3 protein: ASSWTSRETQY
V gene: TRBV20-1; J gene: TRBJ2-7; CDR3 protein: SAKVTGMPYEQY
V gene: TRBV7-2; J gene: TRBJ2-7; CDR3 protein: ASSPNGGSGGAYEQY
V gene: TRBV7-4; J gene: TRBJ1-1; CDR3 protein: ASSRESGVGAF
V gene: TRBV29-1; J gene: TRBJ1-5; CDR3 protein: SVAPGSNQPQH
V gene: TRBV5-1; J gene: TRBJ2-1; CDR3 protein: ASSPDKLSSYNEQF